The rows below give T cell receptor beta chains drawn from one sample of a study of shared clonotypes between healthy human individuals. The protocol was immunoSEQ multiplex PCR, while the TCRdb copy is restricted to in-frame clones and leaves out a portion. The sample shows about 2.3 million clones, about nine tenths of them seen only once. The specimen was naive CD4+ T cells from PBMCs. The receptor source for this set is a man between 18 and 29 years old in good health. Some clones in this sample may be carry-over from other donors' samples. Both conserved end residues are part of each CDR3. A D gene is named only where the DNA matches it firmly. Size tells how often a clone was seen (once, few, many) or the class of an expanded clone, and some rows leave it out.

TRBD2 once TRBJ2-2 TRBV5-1 TGCGCCAGCAGCCTGACTAGCGGGAGGGCCCAAAAGCACACCGGGGAGCTGTTTTTT CASSLTSGRAQKHTGELFF
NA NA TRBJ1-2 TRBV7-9 TGTGCCAGCAGCCAGGACAGAGGCTATGGCTACACCTTC CASSQDRGYGYTF
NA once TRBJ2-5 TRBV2 TGTGCCAGCAGGGAGACCCAAGGAGGAGAGACCCAGTACTTC CASRETQGGETQYF
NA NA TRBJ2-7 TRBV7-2 TGTGCCAGCAGCTTACGGCTAATCCCAACAGAGCAGTACTTC CASSLRLIPTEQYF
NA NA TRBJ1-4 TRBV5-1 TGCGCCAGCAGCTTGGGAGGGTCGGGAACTAATGAAAAACTGTTTTTT CASSLGGSGTNEKLFF
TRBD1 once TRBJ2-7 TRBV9 TGTGCCAGCAGCCTTTGGGACAGCTCCTACGAGCAGTACTTC CASSLWDSSYEQYF
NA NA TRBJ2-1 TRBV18 TGTGCCAGCTCACCCTATGAAGTGTCAGGGGATGAGCAGTTCTTC CASSPYEVSGDEQFF
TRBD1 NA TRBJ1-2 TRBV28 TGTGCCAGCAGTTTGGTGGCAGGGGGACCGGGACAGGGGGTTAACTATGGCTACACCTTC CASSLVAGGPGQGVNYGYTF
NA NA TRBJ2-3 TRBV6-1 TGTGCCAGCAGTGCGGGGCAGGGAATCCCAGATACGCAGTATTTT CASSAGQGIPDTQYF
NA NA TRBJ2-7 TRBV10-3 TGTGCCATCAGTGATGGGGTCTACGAGCAGTACTTC CAISDGVYEQYF
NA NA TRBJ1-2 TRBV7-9 TGTGCCAGCAGCCTTAACTCCCTGGGGGGCGGCTACACCTTC CASSLNSLGGGYTF
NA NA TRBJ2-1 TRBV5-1 TGCGCCAGCAGCTTGGCTAGCAATGAGCAGTTCTTC CASSLASNEQFF
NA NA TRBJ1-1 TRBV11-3 TGTGCCAGCAGCCTGAGTGGGGCCGGAGAAACTGAAGCTTTCTTT CASSLSGAGETEAFF
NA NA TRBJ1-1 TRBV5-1 TGCGCCAGCAGCGTCCATGGTGGGAGCACTGAAGCTTTCTTT CASSVHGGSTEAFF
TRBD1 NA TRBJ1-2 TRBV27 TGTGCCAGCAGCGACAAAGATAGGGGGCGCTTTGGCTACACCTTC CASSDKDRGRFGYTF
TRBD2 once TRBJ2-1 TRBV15 TGTGCCACCAGCAGAGATTCTCGGGGGGTCTACAATGAGCAGTTCTTC CATSRDSRGVYNEQFF
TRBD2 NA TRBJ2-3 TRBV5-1 TGCGCCAGCAGCTTGTCCTACCGGGAGGGCCCACGCACAGATACGCAGTATTTT CASSLSYREGPRTDTQYF
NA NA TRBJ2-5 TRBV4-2 TGTGCCAGCAGCCCCGCCGGACTAACGAATGCCCAGACCCAGTACTTC CASSPAGLTNAQTQYF
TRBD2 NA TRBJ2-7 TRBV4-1 TGCGCCAGCAGCCCGCGGACTAGCGCGACCTACGAGCAGTACTTC CASSPRTSATYEQYF
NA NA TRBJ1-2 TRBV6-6 TGTGCCAGCAGTACGGGGGGGGCTAGAAGTAACTATGGCTACACCTTC CASSTGGARSNYGYTF
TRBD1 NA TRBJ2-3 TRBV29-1 TGCAGCGTTTGTCAGGGACAGGTTACAGATACGCAGTATTTT CSVCQGQVTDTQYF
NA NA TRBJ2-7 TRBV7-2 TGTGCCAGCAGCTTAGGTCAGGGGTGGACCTACGAGCAGTACTTC CASSLGQGWTYEQYF
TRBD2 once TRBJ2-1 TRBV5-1 TGCGCCAGCAGCTTGGTTCTAGCGGGAGGGCCTGGGAATGAGCAGTTCTTC CASSLVLAGGPGNEQFF
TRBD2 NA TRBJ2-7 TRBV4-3 TGCGCCAGCAGCCAAGAGCTAGCGGGAGGGCCGGGGGAGCAGTACTTC CASSQELAGGPGEQYF
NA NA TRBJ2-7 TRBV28 TGTGCCAGCAGCAGAGGGTTCCACGAGCAGTACTTC CASSRGFHEQYF
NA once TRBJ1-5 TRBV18 TGTGCCAGCTCACCAGGGGGCATGAGCAATCAGCCCCAGCATTTT CASSPGGMSNQPQHF
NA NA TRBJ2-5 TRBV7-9 TGTGCCAGCAGCCCAACTTGGGAGACCCAGTACTTC CASSPTWETQYF